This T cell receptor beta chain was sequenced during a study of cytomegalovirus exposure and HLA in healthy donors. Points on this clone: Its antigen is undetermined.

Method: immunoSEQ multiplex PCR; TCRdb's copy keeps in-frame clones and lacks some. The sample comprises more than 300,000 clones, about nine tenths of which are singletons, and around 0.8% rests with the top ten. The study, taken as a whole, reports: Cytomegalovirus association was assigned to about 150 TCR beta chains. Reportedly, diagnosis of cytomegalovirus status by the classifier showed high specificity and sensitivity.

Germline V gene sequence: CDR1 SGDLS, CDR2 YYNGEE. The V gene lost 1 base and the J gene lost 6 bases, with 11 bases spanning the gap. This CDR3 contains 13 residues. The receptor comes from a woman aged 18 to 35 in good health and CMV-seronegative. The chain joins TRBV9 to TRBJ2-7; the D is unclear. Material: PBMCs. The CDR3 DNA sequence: TGTGCCAGCAGCGTATTGGAGTCGGGCGAGCAGTACTTC. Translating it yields CASSVLESGEQYF.